This TCR beta chain appears in the sequencing data of a study of T-cell reconstitution after alpha-beta-depleted transplantation in children. Findings and limits, study-wide: Reportedly, only several hundred clones from non-depleted graft cells drove alpha-beta T-cell counts at about two months. From newly produced T cells came most of the T-cell counts and diversity one year after transplant.

Using unique molecular identifiers, the investigators prepared the TCRbeta library. A single record per CDR3 protein comes from TCRdb applying MiXCR to the PCR reads. Here the sample spans around 580,000 distinct CDR3 sequences, 25% to 30% being singletons. This clonotype was detected a few times. Its antigen remains unidentified. V gave up 0 bases and J gave up 0 bases, with 20 bases separating them. Germline CDR1 reads DFQATT; CDR2 reads SNEGSKA (reference sequence). This CDR3 is built from 18 residues. The chain joins TRBV20-1 to TRBJ1-1, with a weak D call TRBD1 (5 bases). The sequenced sample was PBMCs, obtained before TCRalphabeta/CD19-depleted stem cell transplant. The receptor was isolated from a boy under three years old with Wiskott-Aldrich syndrome, due to receive a stem cell transplant. CDR3 sequence reads: CSARERRDGPTMNTEAFF. In DNA, the CDR3 is TGCAGTGCTAGAGAGAGACGGGACGGCCCTACTATGAACACTGAAGCTTTCTTT.